Following are 15 T cell receptor beta chains from one sample sequenced in a study of human T cells and chemical hapten exposure. In TCRdb, the RACE reads were re-called with MiXCR into one record per CDR3 protein. This table has some 70,000 distinct CDR3 sequences, about 31% appearing once. As for time point: patch test 1, 2 weeks after DPC sensitization. Treatment reported: therapeutic diphenylcyclopropenone sensitization with weekly scalp DPC. The source material was whole blood, sampled in connection with sensitization to the hapten diphenylcyclopropenone (DPC). These receptors originate from a man aged 40-49 years with alopecia areata. Some clones in this sample may be carry-over from other donors' samples.

This clonotype has a handful of counts. The V call is TRBV2, the J call TRBJ2-7, with unresolved D. Germline lookup yields CDR1 SNHLY and CDR2 FYNNEI. There are 12 residues in the CDR3. With 6 bases removed from V and 0 bases from J, the gap between germline ends came to 6 bases. CDR3 in DNA: TGTGCCAGCAGACCGGACTCCTACGAGCAGTACTTC. It specifies CASRPDSYEQYF.

V gene TRBV6-1 combines with J gene TRBJ2-7; D is undetermined. Trimming shortened V by 5 bases and J by 9 bases, and 17 bases separated the two germline ends. CDR1 is MNHNS, CDR2 SASEGT, per germline. The CDR3 spans 13 residues. CDR3 nucleotide sequence: TGTGCCAGCAGTTTGACCGAGATGGTGGGGCAGTACTTC. Protein product: CASSLTEMVGQYF.

The V and J genes are TRBV28 and TRBJ2-1, with 7 bases aligning to TRBD1. This CDR3 has 15 residues. Germline V gives CDR1 MDHEN, CDR2 SYDVKM. The junction had 5 bases not matched to a gene; V was cut back by 3 bases and J by 3 bases. DNA of the CDR3: TGTGCCAGCAGTTTCCACAGGGGTCACTACAATGAGCAGTTCTTC. Translated, it gives CASSFHRGHYNEQFF.

Written as DNA, the CDR3 is TGTGCCAGCAGTTCGTTCCGAGGGGCGAATGAAAAACTGTTTTTT. This codes for CASSSFRGANEKLFF. The chain recombines TRBV7-9 with TRBJ1-4; tentatively, D is TRBD1 (5 bases). CDR1 and CDR2 (germline): SEHNR, FQNEAQ (reference sequence). The CDR3 contains 15 residues. V lost 6 bases to trimming and J lost 5 bases, with 16 bases between them.

This clonotype has only a few counts. The rearrangement joins TRBV9 to TRBJ2-1; TRBD2 matches at 12 bases. V was pared by 1 base and J by 8 bases, with 7 bases of the junction left unmatched. Per the germline V gene, CDR1 is SGDLS and CDR2 is YYNGEE. The CDR3 covers 16 residues. CDR3 in DNA: TGTGCCAGCAGCGTATATAGGACTAGCGGGACGGATGAGCAGTTCTTC. It codes for CASSVYRTSGTDEQFF.

This clonotype occurred many times. The chain is built from TRBV27 and TRBJ2-7; no reliable D call. V was shortened by 8 bases and J by 7 bases, with 18 bases between the two germline ends. This CDR3 has 13 residues. Germline CDR1 is MNHEY and CDR2 is SMNVEV (reference sequence). CDR3: CASVSGLTWEQYF. In DNA form, the CDR3 reads TGTGCCAGCGTTTCGGGTCTAACGTGGGAGCAGTACTTC.

This clonotype was found a few times. The chain carries TRBV18 and TRBJ2-1, with 9 bases identical to TRBD1. Germline V lookup: CDR1 KGHSH, CDR2 LQKENI. Unmatched junction bases numbered 2, after V lost 3 bases and J lost 8 bases. The CDR3 is 13 residues long. The DNA for the CDR3 is TGTGCCAGCTCACCGGGACAGGGCTATGAGCAGTTCTTC. It yields the protein CASSPGQGYEQFF.

CDR3 in DNA: TGTGCCAGCAGCTCGACTAGCGGGGGTGGCGATACGCAGTATTTT. Encoded protein: CASSSTSGGGDTQYF. The chain recombines TRBV5-4 with TRBJ2-3, with 12 nucleotides matching TRBD2. The CDR3 runs 15 residues. From germline, CDR1 is SGHNT and CDR2 YYREEE (reference sequence). V was pared by 3 bases and J by 6 bases, with 5 bases of the junction left unmatched. The full variable domain, completed using reference TRBV5-4 and TRBJ2-3, is ETGVTQSPTHLIKTRGQQVTLRCSSQSGHNTVSWYQQALGQGPQFIFQYYREEENGRGNFPPRFSGLQFPNYSSELNVNALELDDSALYLCASSSTSGGGDTQYFGPGTRLTVL.

V gene TRBV6-6 combines with J gene TRBJ2-7; 10 nucleotides match TRBD1. Germline values: CDR1 MNHNY, CDR2 SVGAGI (reference sequence). The V segment lost 4 bases and the J segment 4 bases; nucleotides outside the gene matches: 10. The CDR3 runs to 16 residues. The DNA of the CDR3 is TGTGCCAGCAGTTTCACCCCCGGGACAGGGGCATACGAGCAGTACTTC. Translating it yields CASSFTPGTGAYEQYF.

This chain connects TRBV12-3 or TRBV12-4 to TRBJ2-1; 15 bases are shared with TRBD2. V gave up 6 bases and J gave up 10 bases; unmatched junction bases: 7. This CDR3 region has 15 residues. Written as DNA, the CDR3 is TGTGCCAGCAGACTGGGACTAGCGGGAGGAGAGGAGCAGTTCTTC. Translating gives CASRLGLAGGEEQFF.

This clonotype has only one observation. The CDR3 DNA is TGCAGTGCGGGCGGTGTGCACACCGGCACAGATACGCAGTATTTT. This gives the protein CSAGGVHTGTDTQYF. V is TRBV20-1 and J is TRBJ2-3; no firm D call. Germline loops: CDR1 DFQATT, CDR2 SNEGSKA (reference sequence). This CDR3 spans 15 amino acids. The V gene lost 6 bases and the J gene lost 1 base, with 17 bases spanning the gap.

This clonotype has more than one count but fewer than ten. V and J are TRBV12-3 or TRBV12-4 and TRBJ1-1; 7 nucleotides agree with TRBD1. J was trimmed by 2 bases and V by 3 bases; bases with no gene match: 6. The length of the CDR3 is 15 residues. The CDR3 DNA is TGTGCCAGCAGTTTCCCGACAGGGCGCAACACTGAAGCTTTCTTT. Protein: CASSFPTGRNTEAFF.

This clonotype was seen a handful of times. V usage is TRBV4-2 and J usage is TRBJ2-1; either TRBD1 or TRBD2 may fit D (5 bases each). The germline V and J ends were trimmed by 1 base and 10 bases, with 20 bases remaining between them. The length of the CDR3 is 16 residues. Germline V lookup: CDR1 LGHNA, CDR2 YNFKEQ. The CDR3 region is CASSQVTGPVGKEQFF. The CDR3 DNA reads TGTGCCAGCAGCCAAGTAACAGGTCCGGTCGGGAAAGAGCAGTTCTTC.

This clonotype was observed a handful of times. The genes are TRBV12-3 or TRBV12-4 and TRBJ2-7; 7 nucleotides align to TRBD1. The V gene end was trimmed by 5 bases and the J gene end by 2 bases; junction bases not matched to a gene: 3. The CDR3 totals 13 residues. Written as DNA, the CDR3 is TGTGCCAGCAGTACCGGGACAGCCTACGAGCAGTACTTC. Its translation is CASSTGTAYEQYF.

The chain links TRBV4-1 to TRBJ2-1; D gene unclear. Germline V gene sequence: CDR1 MGHRA, CDR2 YSYEKL. The CDR3 extends over 13 amino acids. V lost 5 bases and J lost 9, with 14 bases in between. For the CDR3, the DNA is TGCGCCAGCAGCTTGGGTCAGGCGCTTGAGCAGTTCTTC. Its translation: CASSLGQALEQFF.